The 25 T cell receptor beta chains below were found in one sample sequenced in a study of CD4 T cells in relation to SARS-CoV-2 and coronaviruses. Before the COVID-19 pandemic, during about 2010-2018, CD4+ T cells were taken from unexposed donors. Isolation of CD4+ T cells took place after approximately eleven days in culture. The assay was immunoSEQ multiplex PCR, and TCRdb's table has in-frame clones only and misses some. The top ten hold roughly 13% of the sample, which has more than 25,000 clones, roughly 71% seen once. The antigens these receptors bind are not known. Material for sequencing was CD4+ T cells from PBMCs, cultured in vitro. These receptors all come from a human donor in good health.

V usage is TRBV27 and J usage is TRBJ2-1, with TRBD2 matching over 9 bases. After removal of 3 bases from V and 11 bases from J, the junction contained 14 bases not matched to a gene. The CDR3 has 16 residues. CDR1 and CDR2 from the germline V gene are MNHEY and SMNVEV (reference sequence). The CDR3 DNA is TGTGCCAGCAGTTTTCTAGCGGGAAGGGGATTAGGTCAGCAGTTCTTC. It specifies CASSFLAGRGLGQQFF.

Only a few counts were recorded for this clone. CDR3 nucleotides: TGTGCCAGCAGTGAATCAGGAACTGGAAACACCATATATTTT. This translates into CASSESGTGNTIYF. The chain carries TRBV25-1 and TRBJ1-3; D unresolved. Germline CDR1 MGHDK, CDR2 SYGVNS. The CDR3 runs to 14 residues. Trimming took 1 base from V and 2 from J, leaving 6 bases between them.

The chain recombines TRBV4-1 with TRBJ2-2; D is perhaps TRBD2 (6 bases). This CDR3 contains 15 residues. Trimming stripped 2 bases from V and 2 bases from J, with 9 bases between. Germline V CDR1 and CDR2: MGHRA, YSYEKL. The chain's CDR3 is CASSQRDSNTGELFF. The CDR3 DNA reads TGCGCCAGCAGCCAACGGGACTCAAACACCGGGGAGCTGTTTTTT.

A single count supports this clone. The chain combines TRBV5-6 with TRBJ1-6; weak D call: TRBD1 (5 bases). Germline V lookup: CDR1 SGHDT, CDR2 YYEEEE. Trimming removed 2 bases from V and 14 bases from J, with 23 bases in between. The CDR3 extends over 16 amino acids. The CDR3 nucleotides are TGTGCCAGCAGCTTCGCCGGGACCGAAGGTTCTGGGGCCCTCCACTTT. Translation: CASSFAGTEGSGALHF. Supplemented by reference TRBV5-6 and TRBJ1-6, the full variable domain reads DAGVTQSPTHLIKTRGQQVTLRCSPKSGHDTVSWYQQALGQGPQFIFQYYEEEERQRGNFPDRFSGHQFPNYSSELNVNALLLGDSALYLCASSFAGTEGSGALHFGNGTRLTVT.

V gene TRBV11-3 combines with J gene TRBJ2-5; 7 bases are a match to TRBD1. The CDR3 is 15 residues long. Germline CDR1 reads SGHNT; CDR2 reads YENEEA. The J segment lost 2 bases and the V segment lost 5 bases, leaving 8 bases of the junction unmatched. CDR3: CASSQRQGGQETQYF. The CDR3 bases are TGTGCCAGCAGCCAAAGACAGGGTGGGCAAGAGACCCAGTACTTC.

V is TRBV7-6 and J is TRBJ2-3; no firm D call. V was cut by 1 base and J by 3 bases, with 11 bases left in between. This CDR3 has 15 amino acids. Germline lookup yields CDR1 SGHVS and CDR2 FNYEAQ. The CDR3 nucleotides read TGTGCCAGCAGCTTAGGTCCTACGGAGACAGATACGCAGTATTTT. Translating gives CASSLGPTETDTQYF.

This rearrangement joins TRBV11-2 to TRBJ1-2; maybe TRBD1 (6 bases). CDR1 SGHAT and CDR2 FQNNGV come from the germline V gene. The V end was cut by 6 bases, the J end by 0 bases, with 23 bases between. The CDR3 has 18 residues. CDR3 nucleotides: TGTGCCAGCAGGAGACCAGGGGTTAAAAACGAAGCTAACTATGGCTACACCTTC. This gives the protein CASRRPGVKNEANYGYTF.

This chain joins TRBV12-5 and TRBJ2-7; D perhaps matches TRBD2 (6 bases). Deletions cut 0 bases from V and 0 bases from J, with 15 bases between. The CDR3 is 17 amino acids. Germline V gene data show CDR1 as LGHNT and CDR2 as FRNRAP. CDR3 region: CASGLVLTGTYSYEQYF. In DNA, the CDR3 is TGTGCTAGTGGTTTGGTGCTTACCGGGACTTACTCCTACGAGCAGTACTTC.

The V gene is TRBV29-1, the J gene TRBJ2-6; either TRBD1 or TRBD2 may supply D (5 bases each). This CDR3 is built from 14 residues. V was shortened by 4 bases and J by 2 bases, with 9 bases between the two germline ends. Germline values: CDR1 SQVTM, CDR2 ANQGSEA. The CDR3 loop reads CSVVGAPGANVLTF. CDR3 DNA: TGCAGCGTTGTCGGGGCGCCTGGGGCCAACGTCCTGACTTTC.

The V and J genes are TRBV19 and TRBJ1-3; D unresolved. V lost 7 bases and J 4 bases, leaving 17 bases between the germline ends. This CDR3 region has 15 residues. Germline CDR1 is LNHDA and CDR2 is SQIVND (reference sequence). The CDR3 here is CASTKGGVVGNTIYF. The CDR3 bases are TGTGCCAGTACCAAAGGCGGGGTTGTGGGAAACACCATATATTTT.

By share of the sample, this clone is large. J is TRBJ1-6 and V is TRBV18; 7 nucleotides line up with TRBD1. The J segment lost 5 bases and the V segment lost 4 bases, leaving 5 bases of the junction unmatched. The length of the CDR3 is 15 residues. The germline CDR1 and CDR2 sequences are KGHSH and LQKENI. The CDR3 bases are TGTGCCAGCTCACTTGGGACAGCCAATAATTCACCCCTCCACTTT. It encodes CASSLGTANNSPLHF. The complete variable domain, with remaining parts taken from reference TRBV18 and TRBJ1-6, reads NAGVMQNPRHLVRRRGQEARLRCSPMKGHSHVYWYRQLPEEGLKFMVYLQKENIIDESGMPKERFSAEFPKEGPSILRIQQVVRGDSAAYFCASSLGTANNSPLHFGNGTRLTVT.

V gene TRBV7-2 combines with J gene TRBJ2-3; 7 bases are shared with TRBD2. Germline V CDR1 and CDR2: SGHTA, FQGNSA. The V segment lost 5 bases and the J segment 6 bases; nucleotides outside the gene matches: 8. The CDR3 runs to 14 residues. CDR3 sequence reads: CASSRGVVMDTQYF. CDR3 bases: TGTGCCAGCAGCCGGGGGGTGGTGATGGATACGCAGTATTTT.

V gene TRBV18 combines with J gene TRBJ2-1; 8 nucleotides align to TRBD2. This CDR3 region has 16 residues. V shed 5 bases, J shed 0 bases, and the junction held 6 bases outside the gene matches. Germline CDR1 reads KGHSH; CDR2 reads LQKENI. CDR3 nucleotide sequence: TGTGCCAGCTCAGAAGATAGCGGGGCCTCCTACAATGAGCAGTTCTTC. Translated: CASSEDSGASYNEQFF. Full variable domain (rest looked up from reference TRBV18 and TRBJ2-1): NAGVMQNPRHLVRRRGQEARLRCSPMKGHSHVYWYRQLPEEGLKFMVYLQKENIIDESGMPKERFSAEFPKEGPSILRIQQVVRGDSAAYFCASSEDSGASYNEQFFGPGTRLTVL.

The V gene is TRBV3-1 (or the pseudogene TRBV3-2), the J gene TRBJ1-1; no clear D. This CDR3 spans 15 amino acids. V was trimmed by 0 bases and J by 6 bases, leaving 14 bases between them. Germline lookup yields CDR1 LGHDT and CDR2 YNNKEL (reference sequence). The CDR3 DNA reads TGTGCCAGCAGCCAAGATTTGTTTAAGAGCGCTGAAGCTTTCTTT. Residues: CASSQDLFKSAEAFF.

The chain links TRBV9 to TRBJ2-1; 12 bases map to TRBD2. The CDR3 runs to 15 residues. The germline V gene has CDR1 SGDLS and CDR2 YYNGEE. Trimming cost V 4 bases and J 9 bases; bases outside gene matches: 8. CDR3 in amino acids: CASSLTSGSEGEQFF. DNA for the CDR3: TGTGCCAGCAGCCTGACTAGCGGGAGTGAGGGTGAGCAGTTCTTC.

The rearrangement links TRBV5-1 to TRBJ1-1; 9 bases fit TRBD1. The CDR3 length is 13 residues. V gave up 4 bases and J gave up 8 bases; unmatched junction bases: 6. Germline CDR1 and CDR2: SGHRS and YFSETQ. CDR3 residues: CASSRGQGSEAFF. The CDR3 coding sequence is TGCGCCAGCAGCAGGGGACAGGGATCCGAAGCTTTCTTT.

This clone came up once. The rearrangement links TRBV7-9 to TRBJ2-3; TRBD2 agrees at 10 bases. The CDR3 length is 16 residues. Germline CDR1 SEHNR, CDR2 FQNEAQ (reference sequence). The junction had 1 base not matched to a gene; V was cut back by 0 bases and J by 1 base. The CDR3 nucleotides read TGTGCCAGCAGCTTAGCAACTAGCGGGGGCACAGATACGCAGTATTTT. This gives the protein CASSLATSGGTDTQYF.

The rearrangement links TRBV7-9 to TRBJ2-5, with D unresolved. The CDR3 sequence is 11 residues long. The V and J ends lost 4 bases and 1 base respectively, with 1 base between them. Germline assignment: CDR1 SEHNR and CDR2 FQNEAQ (reference sequence). CDR3 in amino acids: CASSSQETQYF. For the CDR3, the DNA is TGTGCCAGCAGCTCCCAAGAGACCCAGTACTTC.

This clone has a handful of counts. The junction shows a germline mismatch at one end, possibly a read error. The J gene is TRBJ1-3, the V gene TRBV30; D not certain. Germline-derived CDR1 and CDR2 are GTSNPN and SVGIG (reference sequence). CDR3 size: 12 residues. The CDR3 sequence: CAWNPSGNTIYF. Written as DNA, the CDR3 is TGTGCTTGGAATCCCTCTGGAAACACCATATATTTT.

The chain links TRBV24-1 to TRBJ1-4; 12 bases agree with TRBD1. J gave up 8 bases and V 3 bases, and 6 bases lay outside the gene matches. Per germline, CDR1 KGHDR and CDR2 SFDVKD. The CDR3 totals 16 residues. CDR3 in DNA: TGTGCCACCAGTGATCCGGGACAGGGGGCAGGGGAAAAACTGTTTTTT. This sequence encodes CATSDPGQGAGEKLFF.

This clone was detected a few times. This chain links TRBV6-5 with TRBJ1-2; maybe TRBD1 (6 bases). The CDR3 extends over 11 amino acids. Per germline, CDR1 MNHEY and CDR2 SVGAGI. V dropped 6 bases and J dropped 5 bases, with 7 bases sitting between them. For the CDR3, the DNA is TGTGCCAGCAGACAGGGATATGGCTACACCTTC. It translates to CASRQGYGYTF.

This chain connects TRBV7-2 to TRBJ1-2; 9 bases line up with TRBD1. Germline values: CDR1 SGHTA, CDR2 FQGNSA. This CDR3 is built from 15 residues. V shed 4 bases and J 3 bases; nucleotides not matched to a gene: 6. The CDR3 nucleotides are TGTGCCAGCAGCTGGGACAGGGCTAATTACTATGGCTACACCTTC. Translated: CASSWDRANYYGYTF.

The rearrangement links TRBV30 to TRBJ1-4; tentative D call: TRBD1 (6 bases). The CDR3 covers 15 residues. With 1 base removed from V and 4 bases from J, the gap between germline ends came to 13 bases. The germline CDR1 and CDR2 sequences are GTSNPN and SVGIG (reference sequence). The CDR3 region has the DNA TGTGCCTGGAGTGATGGGACAACCCTTAATGAAAAACTGTTTTTT. It codes for CAWSDGTTLNEKLFF.

In its sample, this clone was seen once. This rearrangement joins TRBV7-9 to TRBJ2-1, with TRBD2 matching 14 bases. This CDR3 has 15 residues. Germline CDR1 and CDR2: SEHNR and FQNEAQ (reference sequence). The V segment lost 6 bases and the J segment 7 bases; nucleotides outside the gene matches: 5. For the CDR3, the DNA is TGTGCCAGCAGACCGACTAGCGGGGGGGCAAATGAGCAGTTCTTC. It encodes CASRPTSGGANEQFF. The entire variable domain, with the rest obtained from reference TRBV7-9 and TRBJ2-1, is as follows: DTGVSQNPRHKITKRGQNVTFRCDPISEHNRLYWYRQTLGQGPEFLTYFQNEAQLEKSRLLSDRFSAERPKGSFSTLEIQRTEQGDSAMYLCASRPTSGGANEQFFGPGTRLTVL.

The J gene is TRBJ2-3, the V gene TRBV6-5, with a possible D match to TRBD2 (6 bases). The CDR3 runs to 13 residues. CDR1 MNHEY and CDR2 SVGAGI come from the germline V gene. V was pared by 7 bases and J by 2 bases, with 10 bases between. CDR3 bases: TGTGCCAGCACCGGCGGGGTCACAGATACGCAGTATTTT. It specifies CASTGGVTDTQYF.